This is a list of T cell receptor beta chains from one sample in a study of blood T cells in healthy people across ages. TCRdb independently ran MiXCR on the 5' RACE reads; one entry per CDR3 protein. Of about 1.4 million distinct CDR3 sequences listed, 59% were seen once; the top ten hold about 6.3%. The specimen was blood. These receptors originate from a man between 18 and 29 years old in good health. The conserved cysteine and the conserved F or W are not part of the CDR3 here. D genes are given only for firm matches.

V gene	D gene	CDR3 protein
TRBV7-2	.	ASSTLRDSGPLNYGYT
TRBV11-2	.	ASSLNTLQETQY
TRBV6-6	.	ASSKRDSDTYEQY
TRBV10-3	.	AISESHRARGVGDGYT
TRBV15	.	ATGNQGSYEQY
TRBV7-8	TRBD2	ASSISGGALDEQF
TRBV6-2/TRBV6-3	.	ASWRGHLYNEQF
TRBV7-9	.	ASSSPRDNYAHEQY
TRBV6-1	.	ASITQGGHSPLH
TRBV25-1	.	ASSERDRNTGELF
TRBV30	.	AWSILGGAF
TRBV6-6	TRBD1	VSSYSRQGMSPLH
TRBV2	.	ASPFRGPYNEQF
TRBV7-9	TRBD2	ASSLGDYREYEQY
TRBV25-1	.	ASSEGVRSADTQY
TRBV29-1	.	SVTAGFGTEAF
TRBV3-1	TRBD1	ASSQEGRGPYGYT
TRBV27	TRBD2	ASSLLLAGGGYEQY
TRBV6-2/TRBV6-3	TRBD1	ASSSATGGSYEQY
TRBV6-5	.	ASKKDRDTEAF
TRBV27	.	ASGNRDMNTEAF
TRBV5-1	.	ASRDLNEQY
TRBV15	.	ATSRERGNEQF
TRBV10-3	.	AISEETSAYGELF
TRBV20-1	.	SAFRLNRRGGETQY
TRBV24-1	TRBD1	ATAGTDSGANVLT
TRBV10-3	.	AISEEGMAHGYT
TRBV3-1	TRBD2	ASSQVGGVWNIQY
TRBV29-1	TRBD2	SVRGEPSTDTQY
TRBV15	.	ATGRTGNTGELF
TRBV20-1	TRBD2	SARRREAYNEQF
TRBV20-1	.	SASGAGSSSYEQY
TRBV7-2	.	ASSLDGRPNQPQH
TRBV29-1	TRBD1	SVEYRGHNEQF
TRBV5-6	.	ARSLTLTSTDTQY
TRBV27	TRBD1	ASGPGTGNGEQF
TRBV14	.	ASSRPKGRFLNTEAF
TRBV20-1	TRBD2	SASGTSQVEQY
TRBV4-3	.	ASSKGLTGYEQY
TRBV4-1	.	ASSQDPTGQETQY
TRBV7-2	.	ASRLSVFTDTQY
TRBV28	TRBD2	ASSLPKHGLAGSYEQY
TRBV29-1	.	SVESVQGSGYT
TRBV6-5	TRBD1	ASSPSTGGKRNEQY
TRBV7-9	TRBD1	ASSSRTGMGYGYT
TRBV29-1	.	SGRKGEQF
TRBV4-1	TRBD1	ASSQGSGGEQY
TRBV27	TRBD1	ASRLTGGNYGYT
TRBV5-1	TRBD2	ASSTWGGIGRNEQF
TRBV9	TRBD2	ASSFTLGVAGTTGANVLT
TRBV10-2	TRBD2	AGSSGRSYEQY
TRBV7-9	TRBD2	ASSSTSAYEQF
TRBV12-3/TRBV12-4	.	ASSLADMSSGANVLT
TRBV7-2	TRBD1	ASRQGGSYT
TRBV3-1	.	ASSQDVVAGDEQY
TRBV7-2	.	ASSLVATGSSYEQY
TRBV12-3/TRBV12-4	TRBD1	ASSHRDRGRDT
TRBV4-1	.	ASSQVSSNEQF